This T cell receptor beta chain was found in a study of OX40 agonist ivuxolimab in advanced cancers. For the study in its entirety: Ivuxolimab, which targeted the costimulatory receptor OX40 (CD134), was an agonistic, fully human IgG2 monoclonal antibody. Among the roughly 52 dose-escalation patients, roughly 20 had hepatocellular carcinoma, around 15 melanoma, 9 renal cell carcinoma and 9 head and neck cancer. Prior anti-PD-1, anti-PD-L1 or anti-CTLA-4 therapy was permitted, and checkpoint inhibitors had been received by about two fifths of dose-escalation patients. The monotherapy dose-escalation portion (N = 52 patients) of the phase I ivuxolimab trial is reported in the paper. Partial responses occurred in three dose-escalation patients: two with cutaneous melanoma and one with hepatocellular carcinoma. In the dose-escalation cohort, around four fifths of patients were male, and the mean age was roughly 60 years, with a range of roughly 23 to 85. Intravenous ivuxolimab was administered to patients every 2 weeks at six dose levels: 0.01, 0.1, 0.3, 1.5, 3 and 10 mg/kg. Peripheral TCRbeta sequencing was intended to test whether TCR sequence diversity was altered and clonal T-cell expansion was caused by ivuxolimab. What the research found in general, with its limitations: Partial responders in the 0.1-3.0 mg/kg groups had among the lowest normalized peripheral clonal expansion, especially among CD8+ T cells. At doses of 0.1 to 3.0 mg/kg, clonal expansion of both CD4+ and CD8+ blood T cells was observed from baseline to week 6. Low levels of normalized T-cell clonal expansion were also seen in some nonresponding patients. On average, CD8+ T cells showed more expanded clones than CD4+ T cells after ivuxolimab. Which antigens the clonally expanded peripheral T cells were specific for was not determined.

Patients with autoimmune disease history or receiving systemic immunosuppression were excluded from the trial. Peripheral blood for TCR sequencing was drawn from every dose cohort at baseline, at cycle 4 day 1 and at cycle 7 day 1. The samples were taken from a phase I, first-in-human, multicenter, open-label dose-escalation trial of ivuxolimab. Adults with locally advanced or metastatic head and neck squamous cell, hepatocellular, melanoma or renal cell carcinoma were enrolled in the trial. Before TCR sequencing, CD4+ T cells and CD8+ T cells were sorted from peripheral blood as separate populations. Taken from the germline V gene (reference sequence), the CDR1 and CDR2 loops are MNHEY and SMNVEV. Trimming costs V 4 bases and J 6 bases, and their ends lie 9 bases apart. The CDR3 measures 13 amino acids from cysteine to phenylalanine. Of the read, only the CDR3 DNA is kept; its 39 bases are in frame from base 1.

Comment on this clone: Its antigen remains undetermined. No quality values exist for individual bases; no much larger clone is one base distant.

Genomic DNA was extracted from sorted cells for sequencing of the TCRbeta CDR3 region. TCRbeta CDR3 regions were sequenced using the immunoSEQ Assay. Entries here come from immuneACCESS through TCRdb and include only in-frame sequences with V and J called. Some clones fail to appear in such tables; in the studies checked, an unresolved V gene covers under half of the shortfall, and the cause of the remainder is unknown. The sample yields tens of thousands of clones; more than 80% were counted once. The leading ten clones occupy roughly 6% of the sample. The V gene is TRBV27 and the J gene is TRBJ2-2; the D gene may be TRBD1 or TRBD2, since each aligns over 5 bases. The receptor was isolated from an adult with an advanced solid tumor such as melanoma, head and neck, liver or kidney cancer. This sample comprised CD4+ or CD8+ T cells sorted from blood, obtained in a trial of the OX40 agonist ivuxolimab. The bases read TGTGCCAGCAGTTCTCTGGGACCCGGGGAGCTGTTTTTT. Translated, it gives CASSSLGPGELFF.